The 27 T cell receptor beta chains below were found in one sample sequenced in a study of cytomegalovirus exposure and HLA in healthy donors. The PCR employed 60 Vbeta primers together with 13 Jbeta primers. Here immunoSEQ multiplex PCR was the method, and the copy in TCRdb shows in-frame clones only, minus some. The sample includes 150,000 to 200,000 clones, about 12% of them seen just once. Specimen: PBMCs. These receptors originate from a man aged 50-59 years in good health and CMV-seropositive.

This clone has just a few counts. The V and J genes are TRBV7-9 and TRBJ1-2; D not resolved. In germline, CDR1 is SEHNR, CDR2 FQNEAQ (reference sequence). Trimming removed 1 base from V and 9 bases from J, with 15 bases in between. The CDR3 runs to 14 residues. The CDR3 region is CASSLEDGPRRYTF. In nucleotides, the CDR3 is TGTGCCAGCAGCTTAGAAGATGGCCCTAGGCGCTACACCTTC.

This clone was seen only a few times. The chain employs TRBV14 and TRBJ2-7, with a weak D call TRBD1 (5 bases). Germline loops: CDR1 SGHDN, CDR2 FVKESK. V was pared by 1 base and J by 5 bases, with 12 bases between. This CDR3 region has 14 residues. The CDR3 is CASSQARALHEQYF. The CDR3 bases are TGTGCCAGCAGCCAAGCCAGGGCTCTCCACGAGCAGTACTTC.

The CDR3 DNA sequence: TGTGCCAGCGGTCGCGGACTCACCCAGATTGGAGCTTTCTTT. Protein sequence: CASGRGLTQIGAFF. V is TRBV7-2 and J is TRBJ1-1; the D is unclear. Germline assignment: CDR1 SGHTA and CDR2 FQGNSA. This CDR3 contains 14 residues. V dropped 8 bases and J dropped 10 bases, with 23 bases sitting between them.

This CDR3 reads CATSRPELGDEKLFF. DNA for the CDR3: TGTGCCACCAGCCGGCCCGAGTTGGGAGACGAAAAACTGTTTTTT. The chain has TRBV15 and TRBJ1-4, with unresolved D. Germline V gene lookup returns CDR1 LNHNV and CDR2 YYDKDF (reference sequence). Trimming removed 5 bases at V and 8 bases at J, with 18 bases between. This CDR3 is 15 amino acids long.

This clone has a handful of counts. This sample also contains other DNA sequences that code for the same CDR3. The chain links TRBV7-3 to TRBJ1-2, with 8 bases fitting TRBD1. Germline CDR1 is SGHTA and CDR2 is FQGTGA. With 5 bases clipped from V and 8 bases from J, the junction kept 16 bases outside the gene matches. This CDR3 is 16 amino acids long. The CDR3 DNA reads TGTGCCAGCAGCCCTTACGGACAGGGCGGAATAGAGGGCTACACCTTC. Amino acid sequence: CASSPYGQGGIEGYTF.

The chain employs TRBV6-1 and TRBJ1-1; weak D call: TRBD1 (5 bases). Between the trimmed V and J ends, which lost 7 bases and 3 bases, there was a span of 15 bases. Looked up from germline, CDR1 is MNHNS and CDR2 is SASEGT. CDR3 length: 14 amino acids. Here the CDR3 reads CASIKQVSDTEAFF. CDR3 coding DNA: TGTGCCAGCATCAAACAGGTCTCGGACACTGAAGCTTTCTTT.

This sequence joins TRBV6-1 and TRBJ1-1, with 7 bases that match TRBD1. This CDR3 is built from 15 residues. From germline, CDR1 is MNHNS and CDR2 SASEGT. The J segment lost 6 bases and the V segment lost 6 bases, leaving 13 bases of the junction unmatched. CDR3 sequence reads: CASRTDRNNFAEAFF. DNA of the CDR3: TGTGCCAGCAGGACGGACAGGAACAATTTCGCTGAAGCTTTCTTT.

This clone came up a few times. The chain uses TRBV7-2 and TRBJ2-1, with 14 bases fitting TRBD2. Germline lookup yields CDR1 SGHTA and CDR2 FQGNSA. V trimming: 0 bases; J trimming: 5 bases; junction bases outside the gene matches: 9. The CDR3 is 19 amino acids. The CDR3 here is CASSLARGTSGGPDNEQFF. In DNA, the CDR3 is TGTGCCAGCAGCTTAGCGCGGGGGACTAGCGGGGGACCCGACAATGAGCAGTTCTTC.

The table lists this clone with a few counts. The rearrangement joins TRBV4-3 to TRBJ2-1; 8 bases match TRBD2. Trimming cost V 0 bases and J 5 bases; bases outside gene matches: 6. CDR1 LGHNA and CDR2 YSLEER come from the germline V gene. This CDR3 has 16 amino acids. The CDR3 loop reads CASSQEGAGAHNEQFF. DNA of the CDR3: TGCGCCAGCAGCCAAGAAGGAGCGGGGGCGCACAATGAGCAGTTCTTC.

This chain uses TRBV19 with TRBJ2-1, with D uncertain. Germline V gene lookup returns CDR1 LNHDA and CDR2 SQIVND (reference sequence). Trimming left V 0 bases short and J 10 bases short, with 13 bases between. The CDR3 is made up of 14 amino acids. The CDR3 sequence: CASSIDPARKEQFF. The CDR3 coding sequence is TGTGCCAGTAGTATAGACCCCGCTAGAAAGGAGCAGTTCTTC.

This clone was picked up a small number of times. The genes are TRBV21-1 and TRBJ1-4; no check of the table's D call, TRBD1, against the DNA was made. TRBV21-1 is reported as a pseudogene. This CDR3 has 19 residues. The CDR3 is CASSTTPRDQGPFNEKLFF. The CDR3 DNA follows: TGTGCCAGCAGCACCACCCCTCGTGACCAGGGCCCATTTAATGAAAAACTGTTTTTT.

This clone was counted only a few times. This chain connects TRBV28 to TRBJ1-2; weak D call: TRBD1 (6 bases). The germline V gene has CDR1 MDHEN and CDR2 SYDVKM. V was trimmed by 5 bases and J by 8 bases, leaving 18 bases between them. CDR3 length: 14 residues. Here the CDR3 DNA reads TGTGCCAGCAGTCCACTGGGGGCGCCGGGAGGCTACACCTTC. Its translation: CASSPLGAPGGYTF.

This clone was seen a few times. The chain is built from TRBV13 and TRBJ1-1; D might be TRBD1 (6 bases). The CDR3 has 14 amino acids. Germline CDR1 and CDR2: PRHDT and FYEKMQ (reference sequence). The V end was cut by 5 bases, the J end by 4 bases, with 14 bases between. The CDR3 spells CASSIGQWGTEAFF. In DNA, the CDR3 is TGTGCCAGCAGCATCGGACAGTGGGGCACTGAAGCTTTCTTT.

This clone was seen more than once but under ten times. Mismatch with germline at one junction end may stem from a read error. The rearrangement uses TRBV4-2 and TRBJ1-6, with unresolved D. Germline V gene sequence: CDR1 LGHNA, CDR2 YNFKEQ. This CDR3 is built from 16 residues. CDR3 DNA sequence: TGTGCCAGCAGCAAAGATCGGAAGGGCGGGTATTCACCCCTCCACTTT. It specifies CASSKDRKGGYSPLHF.

This chain joins TRBV28 and TRBJ1-3; tentatively, D is TRBD1 (5 bases). The CDR3 has 14 amino acids. The V gene lost 5 bases and the J gene lost 4 bases, with 12 bases spanning the gap. Germline lookup yields CDR1 MDHEN and CDR2 SYDVKM. CDR3: CASSPEGLGNTIYF. For the CDR3, the DNA is TGTGCCAGCAGTCCGGAGGGGTTGGGAAACACCATATATTTT.

The rearrangement joins TRBV9 to TRBJ2-7; 15 nucleotides match TRBD2. J gave up 3 bases and V 3 bases, and 7 bases lay outside the gene matches. The germline V gene encodes CDR1 SGDLS and CDR2 YYNGEE. This CDR3 has 17 residues. CDR3 region: CASSEGLAGGVRYEQYF. CDR3 coding DNA: TGTGCCAGCAGCGAGGGACTAGCGGGGGGCGTACGCTACGAGCAGTACTTC.

V gene TRBV28 combines with J gene TRBJ1-6, with D unclear. V was shortened by 5 bases and J by 5 bases, with 16 bases between the two germline ends. Germline lookup yields CDR1 MDHEN and CDR2 SYDVKM. There are 16 residues in the CDR3. The CDR3 loop reads CASSLQIPFDNSPLHF. CDR3 in DNA: TGTGCCAGCAGTCTACAGATTCCGTTCGATAATTCACCCCTCCACTTT.

This chain joins TRBV4-3 and TRBJ1-2; D is unresolved. The CDR3 has 14 amino acids. Germline V gives CDR1 LGHNA, CDR2 YSLEER. Trimming took off 0 bases at V and 6 bases at J, with 11 bases between the two ends. The CDR3: CASSQDLVSDGYTF. The CDR3 region has the DNA TGCGCCAGCAGCCAAGATTTGGTGTCGGATGGCTACACCTTC.

To note about this clone: Germline is not matched at one junction end, which may reflect a read error. This chain joins TRBV11-2 and TRBJ1-2; D gene uncertain. The CDR3 consists of 15 residues. Per germline, CDR1 SGHAT and CDR2 FQNNGV. CDR3 nucleotide sequence: TGTGCCAGCAGCTCCCATGGGCAGTCTATGGCTCGTACATTCTTC. It codes for CASSSHGQSMARTFF.

The chain recombines TRBV7-2 with TRBJ2-3, with TRBD2 identical over 12 bases. This CDR3 is built from 17 residues. V shed 1 base, J shed 4 bases, and the junction held 6 bases outside the gene matches. CDR1 SGHTA and CDR2 FQGNSA come from the germline V gene. CDR3 in amino acids: CASSLVPLAGGPDTQYF. The CDR3 DNA sequence: TGTGCCAGCAGCTTAGTGCCGCTAGCGGGGGGGCCAGATACGCAGTATTTT.

The chain uses TRBV7-9 and TRBJ1-4, with TRBD1 identical over 9 bases. Trimming took 5 bases from V and 4 from J; bases not matched to a gene: 5. Germline V lookup: CDR1 SEHNR, CDR2 FQNEAQ (reference sequence). The CDR3 loop spans 15 amino acids. The CDR3 is CASSVTGGINEKLFF. CDR3 in DNA: TGTGCCAGCAGCGTTACAGGGGGCATTAATGAAAAACTGTTTTTT.

There are a few counts of this clone. The chain has TRBV5-1 and TRBJ1-4, with 11 positions matching TRBD1. CDR1 SGHRS and CDR2 YFSETQ come from the germline V gene. Trimming at V came to 0 bases and at J to 11 bases, leaving 9 bases not matched to a gene. CDR3 length equals 16 residues. The DNA of the CDR3 is TGCGCCAGCAGCTTGGTCTTACGGACAGGGGGCGATAAACTGTTTTTT. This gives the protein CASSLVLRTGGDKLFF.

This chain uses TRBV28 with TRBJ2-7; perhaps TRBD2 as D (6 bases). The CDR3 runs to 15 residues. Germline V gene lookup returns CDR1 MDHEN and CDR2 SYDVKM. V gave up 4 bases and J gave up 3 bases, with 16 bases separating them. The CDR3 DNA reads as TGTGCCAGCAGTTCCGCGGGACGAAACTTCTACGAGCAGTACGTC. Protein sequence: CASSSAGRNFYEQYV.

Details on this clone: Other DNA sequences in this sample translate to the same CDR3. The chain recombines TRBV5-1 with TRBJ1-2; TRBD1 aligns across 7 bases. V lost 0 bases and J lost 4; bases outside the gene matches: 3. Per the germline V gene, CDR1 is SGHRS and CDR2 is YFSETQ. The CDR3 runs to 14 residues. CDR3 amino acids: CASSLGQGGYGYTF. For the CDR3, the DNA is TGCGCCAGCAGCTTGGGACAGGGCGGCTATGGCTACACCTTC. Complete variable domain (other parts from reference TRBV5-1 and TRBJ1-2): KAGVTQTPRYLIKTRGQQVTLSCSPISGHRSVSWYQQTPGQGLQFLFEYFSETQRNKGNFPGRFSGRQFSNSRSEMNVSTLELGDSALYLCASSLGQGGYGYTFGSGTRLTVV.

This clone was picked up a small number of times. The J gene is TRBJ2-5, the V gene TRBV29-1, with a tentative D call TRBD1 (6 bases). Germline V CDR1 and CDR2: SQVTM, ANQGSEA. V gave up 2 bases and J gave up 2 bases, with 12 bases separating them. The CDR3 is 14 residues long. CDR3 DNA sequence: TGCAGCGTTGAAAGGGTAGGGGGACAAGAGACCCAGTACTTC. This gives the protein CSVERVGGQETQYF.

This clone was seen a few times. The CDR3 DNA sequence: TGTGCCAGCAGCTTACGGACTAGCGGGGCGAACACCGGGGAGCTGTTTTTT. It encodes CASSLRTSGANTGELFF. This chain uses TRBV13 with TRBJ2-2; 12 bases align to TRBD2. This CDR3 contains 17 residues. V dropped 2 bases and J dropped 0; count of bases not matched to a gene: 1. Germline V gene sequence: CDR1 PRHDT, CDR2 FYEKMQ (reference sequence).

This chain uses TRBV6-6 with TRBJ1-5; D gene unclear. Germline V gene lookup returns CDR1 MNHNY and CDR2 SVGAGI (reference sequence). V was trimmed by 7 bases and J by 9 bases, leaving 13 bases between them. CDR3 length: 12 amino acids. In DNA, the CDR3 is TGTGCCAGCACGCCGGCGGATGGGCCCCAGCATTTT. This sequence encodes CASTPADGPQHF.